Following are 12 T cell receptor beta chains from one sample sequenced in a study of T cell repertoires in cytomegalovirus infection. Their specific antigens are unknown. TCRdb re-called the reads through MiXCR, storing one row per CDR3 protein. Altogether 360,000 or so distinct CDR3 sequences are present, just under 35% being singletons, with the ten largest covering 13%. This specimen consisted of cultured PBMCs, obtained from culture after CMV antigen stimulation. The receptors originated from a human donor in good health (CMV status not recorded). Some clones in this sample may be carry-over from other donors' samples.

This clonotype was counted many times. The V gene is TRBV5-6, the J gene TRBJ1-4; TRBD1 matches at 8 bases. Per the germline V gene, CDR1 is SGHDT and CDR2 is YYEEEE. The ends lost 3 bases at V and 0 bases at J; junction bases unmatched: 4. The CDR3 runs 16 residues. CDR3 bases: TGTGCCAGCAGCTGGGGGACAGGTTCAACTAATGAAAAACTGTTTTTT. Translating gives CASSWGTGSTNEKLFF.

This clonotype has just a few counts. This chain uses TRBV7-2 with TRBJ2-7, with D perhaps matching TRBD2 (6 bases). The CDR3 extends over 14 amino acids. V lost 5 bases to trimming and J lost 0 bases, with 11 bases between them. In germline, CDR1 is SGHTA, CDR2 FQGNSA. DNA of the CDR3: TGTGCCAGCAGCGCCTCTAGCGCCTCCTACGAGCAGTACGTC. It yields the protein CASSASSASYEQYV.

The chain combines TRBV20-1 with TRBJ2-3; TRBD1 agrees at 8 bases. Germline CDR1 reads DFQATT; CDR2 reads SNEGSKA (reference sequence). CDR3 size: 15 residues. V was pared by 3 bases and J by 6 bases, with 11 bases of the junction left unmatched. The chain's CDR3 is CSASNLQGADDTQYF. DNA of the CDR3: TGCAGTGCTAGTAATTTGCAGGGGGCAGATGATACGCAGTATTTT.

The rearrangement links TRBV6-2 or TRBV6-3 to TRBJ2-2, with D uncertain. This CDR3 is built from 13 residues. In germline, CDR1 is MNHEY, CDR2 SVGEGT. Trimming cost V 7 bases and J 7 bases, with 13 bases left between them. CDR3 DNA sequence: TGTGCCAGCACCTCCGTCGATCACGGGGAGCTGTTTTTT. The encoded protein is CASTSVDHGELFF.

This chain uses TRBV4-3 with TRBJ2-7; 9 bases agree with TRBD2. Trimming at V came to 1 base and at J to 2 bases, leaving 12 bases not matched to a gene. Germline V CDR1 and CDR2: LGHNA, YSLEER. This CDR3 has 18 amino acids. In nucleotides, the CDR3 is TGCGCCAGCAGCCAAGTGCCTCGGCGGGAGGGTCCCCCCTACGAGCAGTACTTC. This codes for CASSQVPRREGPPYEQYF.

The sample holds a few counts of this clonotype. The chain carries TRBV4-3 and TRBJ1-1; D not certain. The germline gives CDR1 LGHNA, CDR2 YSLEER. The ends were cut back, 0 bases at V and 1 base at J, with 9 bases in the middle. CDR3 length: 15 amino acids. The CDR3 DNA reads TGCGCCAGCAGCCAAGAGACTGCCTCGAACACTGAAGCTTTCTTT. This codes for CASSQETASNTEAFF.

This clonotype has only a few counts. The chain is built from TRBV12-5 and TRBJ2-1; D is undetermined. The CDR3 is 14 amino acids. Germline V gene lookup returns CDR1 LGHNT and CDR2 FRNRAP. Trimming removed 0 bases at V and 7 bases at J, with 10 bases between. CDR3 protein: CASGLVPGWNEQFF. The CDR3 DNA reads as TGTGCTAGTGGTTTGGTCCCAGGATGGAATGAGCAGTTCTTC.

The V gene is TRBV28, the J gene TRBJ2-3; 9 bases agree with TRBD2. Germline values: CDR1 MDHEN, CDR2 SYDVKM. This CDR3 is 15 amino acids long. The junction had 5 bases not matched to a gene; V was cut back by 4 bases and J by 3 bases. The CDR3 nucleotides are TGTGCCAGCAGTTACAGGACTAGCGTTACAGATACGCAGTATTTT. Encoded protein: CASSYRTSVTDTQYF. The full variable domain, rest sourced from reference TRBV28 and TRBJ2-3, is DVKVTQSSRYLVKRTGEKVFLECVQDMDHENMFWYRQDPGLGLRLIYFSYDVKMKEKGDIPEGYSVSREKKERFSLILESASTNQTSMYLCASSYRTSVTDTQYFGPGTRLTVL.

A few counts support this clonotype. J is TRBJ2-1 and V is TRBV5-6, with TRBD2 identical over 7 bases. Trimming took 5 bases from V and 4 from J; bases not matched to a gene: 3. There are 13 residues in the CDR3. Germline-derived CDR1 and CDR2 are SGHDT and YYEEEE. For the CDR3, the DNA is TGTGCCAGCAGATTAGCGGGTTACAATGAGCAGTTCTTC. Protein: CASRLAGYNEQFF.

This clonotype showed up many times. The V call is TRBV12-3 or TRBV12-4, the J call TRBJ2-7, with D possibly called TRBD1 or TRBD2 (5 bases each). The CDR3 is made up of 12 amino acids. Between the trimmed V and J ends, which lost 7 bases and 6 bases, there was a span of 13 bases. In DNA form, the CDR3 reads TGTGCCAGCACTCCGGGACGCTGCGAGCAGTACGTC. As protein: CASTPGRCEQYV.

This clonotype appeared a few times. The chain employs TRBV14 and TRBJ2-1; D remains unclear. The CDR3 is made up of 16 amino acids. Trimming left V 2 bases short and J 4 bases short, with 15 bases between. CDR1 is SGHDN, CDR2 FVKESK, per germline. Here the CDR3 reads CASSQFPRSSYNEQFF. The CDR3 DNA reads TGTGCCAGCAGCCAATTTCCCCGGTCCTCGTACAATGAGCAGTTCTTC.

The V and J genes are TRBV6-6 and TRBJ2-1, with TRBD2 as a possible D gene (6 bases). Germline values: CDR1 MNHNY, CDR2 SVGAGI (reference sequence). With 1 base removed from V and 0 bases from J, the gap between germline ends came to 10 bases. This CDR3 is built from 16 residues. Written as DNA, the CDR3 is TGTGCCAGCAGTTACTTCGGGGGAAGCTCCTACAATGAGCAGTTCTTC. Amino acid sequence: CASSYFGGSSYNEQFF.